This TCR beta chain stems from a study of T-cell reconstitution after alpha-beta-depleted transplantation in children. This CDR3 spans 13 amino acids. Trimming stripped 3 bases from V and 8 bases from J, with 13 bases between. Unique molecular identifiers were incorporated during preparation of the TCRbeta library. MiXCR, applied by TCRdb to the PCR reads, yields one record per CDR3 protein. This sample has roughly 500,000 distinct CDR3 sequences, with about 33% found just once. This clonotype occurred a few times. The clonotype comes from a human donor who donated a stem cell graft to a child with aplastic anemia. The chain links TRBV12-3 or TRBV12-4 to TRBJ1-2; no definite D call. This specimen was PBMCs from the stem cell graft donor, taken from the stem cell graft. The chain's CDR3 is CASSFGDTGGYTF. The DNA of the CDR3 is TGTGCCAGCAGTTTTGGGGATACGGGCGGCTACACCTTC.